This TCR beta chain comes out of a study of breast tumors, draining lymph nodes, adjacent tissues. Study conclusions and caveats: The lymph node origin of tumor T cells was framed as consistent with a hypothesis, not demonstrated. Tumors had less TCR diversity than lymph nodes, more than nontumor tissue. Most tumor T cells seemingly derive from lymph node, then expand in tumor.

Germline V gives CDR1 MNHNY, CDR2 SVGAGI (reference sequence). V trimming: 6 bases; J trimming: 4 bases; junction bases outside the gene matches: 7. This CDR3 comprises 14 residues. MiXCR, run by TCRdb on the multiplex PCR reads, gives a single entry per CDR3 protein. The profile shows around 230,000 distinct CDR3 sequences, 30% to 35% of them singletons. Breast cancer patients provided tissue from their axillary draining lymph nodes. This clonotype was detected many times. The antigen is undetermined. The sequenced sample consisted of axillary lymph node tissue. This receptor was taken from a female donor with breast cancer. Some clones in this sample may be carry-over from other donors' samples. V gene TRBV6-6 combines with J gene TRBJ1-2; 8 bases align to TRBD1. Written as DNA, the CDR3 is TGTGCCAGCAGCGGACAGGGAGCTAGCTATGGCTACACCTTC. It translates to CASSGQGASYGYTF.